One sample yielded the 25 T cell receptor beta chains listed below, sequenced in a study of neurological immune-mediated disorders. TCRdb passed the 5' RACE reads through MiXCR, listing each CDR3 protein once. The table records 130,000 or so distinct CDR3 sequences, around 3% of them present only once. The sample taken for sequencing was PBMCs. The receptors come from a woman under 40 with multiple sclerosis.

The table lists this clonotype with many counts. The chain uses TRBV4-1 and TRBJ1-5; a possible D gene is TRBD1 (6 bases). The V and J ends lost 0 bases and 4 bases respectively, with 19 bases between them. The germline V gene has CDR1 MGHRA and CDR2 YSYEKL. There are 18 residues in the CDR3. The CDR3 region has the DNA TGCGCCAGCAGCCAAGATCCCCCCGGCCAGGGGCTAAATCAGCCCCAGCATTTT. Translated, it gives CASSQDPPGQGLNQPQHF.

This clonotype was seen repeatedly, ten times or more. V is TRBV7-6 and J is TRBJ2-3; D possibly corresponds to TRBD2 (5 bases). V was clipped by 0 bases and J by 1 base, with 8 bases between them. This CDR3 is built from 15 residues. In germline, CDR1 is SGHVS, CDR2 FNYEAQ. The CDR3 region is CASSLALGGTDTQYF. The CDR3 DNA is TGTGCCAGCAGCTTAGCCCTGGGAGGCACAGATACGCAGTATTTT.

The chain uses TRBV6-5 and TRBJ2-1, with 8 bases aligning to TRBD2. The length of the CDR3 is 15 residues. Germline loops: CDR1 MNHEY, CDR2 SVGAGI. V lost 4 bases and J lost 5; bases outside the gene matches: 7. This CDR3 is CASSFWRGVNNEQFF. DNA of the CDR3: TGTGCCAGCAGTTTTTGGCGGGGGGTAAACAATGAGCAGTTCTTC.

In this sample, this clonotype turned up many times. The V and J genes are TRBV7-2 and TRBJ2-1; D is unresolved. Germline CDR1 SGHTA, CDR2 FQGNSA. The CDR3 runs to 15 residues. Deletions cut 2 bases from V and 0 bases from J, with 8 bases between. The CDR3 DNA follows: TGTGCCAGCAGCTTACAGAAAAGCTCCTACAATGAGCAGTTCTTC. Residues: CASSLQKSSYNEQFF.

The table lists this clonotype with a few counts. This CDR3 is missing its conserved last phenylalanine or tryptophan, likely due to a read error. The chain carries TRBV7-2 and TRBJ2-4, with a tentative D call TRBD1 (6 bases). CDR1 and CDR2 (germline): SGHTA, FQGNSA. V was trimmed by 5 bases and J by 4 bases, leaving 15 bases between them. The CDR3 runs 15 residues. The CDR3: CASSPAAGQKNIQYC. DNA for the CDR3: TGTGCCAGCAGCCCAGCCGCTGGACAGAAAAACATTCAGTACTGC.

This clonotype was seen many times. The chain joins TRBV6-6 to TRBJ1-1, with a possible D match to TRBD1 (6 bases). The V end lost 9 bases, the J end lost 3 bases, and 11 bases lay between the germline ends. CDR3 size: 12 residues. CDR1 and CDR2 from the germline V gene are MNHNY and SVGAGI (reference sequence). CDR3 region: CASTAGDTEAFF. DNA of the CDR3: TGTGCCAGTACCGCAGGGGACACTGAAGCTTTCTTT.

The table lists this clonotype with many counts. The rearrangement joins TRBV5-1 to TRBJ2-7, with 8 bases that match TRBD1. The CDR3 has 14 residues. V lost 0 bases to trimming and J lost 3 bases; unmatched junction nucleotides: 2. Germline CDR1 and CDR2: SGHRS and YFSETQ. CDR3 nucleotides: TGCGCCAGCAGCTTGGTAGACAGGGGCTACGAGCAGTACTTC. It specifies CASSLVDRGYEQYF. The whole variable domain, filled in from reference TRBV5-1 and TRBJ2-7, reads KAGVTQTPRYLIKTRGQQVTLSCSPISGHRSVSWYQQTPGQGLQFLFEYFSETQRNKGNFPGRFSGRQFSNSRSEMNVSTLELGDSALYLCASSLVDRGYEQYFGPGTRLTVT.

This clonotype was picked up many times. The chain recombines TRBV3-1 with TRBJ1-2, with D unclear. The CDR3 covers 14 residues. V gave up 1 base and J gave up 2 bases, with 8 bases separating them. The germline V gene has CDR1 LGHDT and CDR2 YNNKEL (reference sequence). The CDR3 here is CASSQGVGNYGYTF. DNA of the CDR3: TGTGCCAGCAGCCAAGGAGTAGGGAACTATGGCTACACCTTC. Drawing the rest from reference TRBV3-1 and TRBJ1-2, the complete variable domain is DTAVSQTPKYLVTQMGNDKSIKCEQNLGHDTMYWYKQDSKKFLKIMFSYNNKELIINETVPNRFSPKSPDKAHLNLHINSLELGDSAVYFCASSQGVGNYGYTFGSGTRLTVV.

This clonotype was seen ten or more times. The chain links TRBV29-1 to TRBJ1-1, with no clear D. The CDR3 has 13 residues. With 8 bases removed from V and 4 bases from J, the gap between germline ends came to 17 bases. CDR1 and CDR2 from the germline V gene are SQVTM and ANQGSEA. The CDR3 here is CSIGRPLSTEAFF. The CDR3 DNA sequence: TGCAGCATTGGGAGGCCCCTGAGCACTGAAGCTTTCTTT.

This clonotype was counted at least ten times. The chain is built from TRBV29-1 and TRBJ1-1; TRBD1 is a possible D gene (5 bases). This CDR3 is built from 15 residues. CDR1 and CDR2 (germline): SQVTM, ANQGSEA. The V end lost 6 bases, the J end lost 2 bases, and 19 bases lay between the germline ends. For the CDR3, the DNA is TGCAGCGTGTGGGGGTATGACGCTTTAAACACTGAAGCTTTCTTT. As protein: CSVWGYDALNTEAFF.

This clonotype was seen many times. The genes are TRBV5-1 and TRBJ1-1; no clear D. V lost 4 bases, J lost 1 base, and 11 bases lay in between. Germline CDR1 SGHRS, CDR2 YFSETQ. The length of the CDR3 is 14 residues. The CDR3 DNA reads TGCGCCAGCAGCCCTATGAGGGAGAACACTGAAGCTTTCTTT. The encoded protein is CASSPMRENTEAFF.

There are many counts of this clonotype. The CDR3 nucleotides are TGCGCCAGCAGCTTGGCCCCCGGGACATCGAACACCGGGGAGCTGTTTTTT. Amino acid sequence: CASSLAPGTSNTGELFF. This chain uses TRBV5-1 with TRBJ2-2; possible D gene TRBD1, 6 bases. This CDR3 has 17 residues. V was shortened by 0 bases and J by 0 bases, with 12 bases between the two germline ends. Germline V gene sequence: CDR1 SGHRS, CDR2 YFSETQ.

Comment on this clonotype: Since a much larger clone is just one base distant, this may be a read error. This chain links TRBV29-1 with TRBJ2-1, with D unclear. The ends were cut back, 3 bases at V and 4 bases at J, with 10 bases in the middle. Germline V gives CDR1 SQVTM, CDR2 ANQGSEA. The CDR3 extends over 13 amino acids. CDR3 residues: CSVETWVYNEQFF. CDR3 DNA sequence: TGCAGCGTTGAGACATGGGTGTACAATGAGCAGTTCTTC.

This clonotype was seen at least ten times. The V call is TRBV6-6, the J call TRBJ2-5, with D possibly being TRBD2 (6 bases). The germline V gene encodes CDR1 MNHNY and CDR2 SVGAGI (reference sequence). V dropped 0 bases and J dropped 2 bases, with 13 bases sitting between them. The CDR3 totals 16 residues. CDR3 residues: CASSYSDSAGQETQYF. Written as DNA, the CDR3 is TGTGCCAGCAGTTACTCGGATTCGGCGGGACAAGAGACCCAGTACTTC.

This clonotype was recorded many times. The V and J genes are TRBV5-1 and TRBJ2-1; 9 bases map to TRBD1. CDR3 size: 15 residues. The germline V gene encodes CDR1 SGHRS and CDR2 YFSETQ. The V and J ends lost 0 bases and 8 bases, in that order; junction bases with no gene match: 6. CDR3 protein: CASSLAGTGFDEQFF. Written as DNA, the CDR3 is TGCGCCAGCAGCTTGGCCGGGACAGGGTTCGATGAGCAGTTCTTC.

Concerning this clonotype: Since a much larger clone is just one base distant, this may be a read error. The chain couples TRBV19 to TRBJ1-2; no definite D call. In germline, CDR1 is LNHDA, CDR2 SQIVND (reference sequence). The CDR3 totals 15 residues. The CDR3 loop is CAISPDGRANYGYTF. CDR3 DNA: TGTGCCATTAGTCCTGACGGCCGGGCTAACTATGGCTACACCTTC.

This clonotype was seen ten or more times. The chain recombines TRBV7-2 with TRBJ1-5; possibly TRBD1 for D (5 bases). Germline loops: CDR1 SGHTA, CDR2 FQGNSA. The CDR3 totals 15 residues. V lost 5 bases and J lost 3, with 14 bases in between. CDR3 region: CASSPSEGFNQPQHF. The CDR3 DNA is TGTGCCAGCAGCCCTTCTGAGGGGTTCAATCAGCCCCAGCATTTT.

At least ten counts were recorded for this clonotype. This chain links TRBV4-1 with TRBJ1-2; D gene uncertain. The CDR3 runs 14 residues. CDR1 is MGHRA, CDR2 YSYEKL, per germline. Trimming took off 0 bases at V and 8 bases at J, with 13 bases between the two ends. This chain's CDR3 is CASSQEEQYHGYTF. CDR3 DNA: TGCGCCAGCAGCCAAGAAGAACAGTACCACGGCTACACCTTC.

The table lists this clonotype with many counts. The gene calls are TRBV2 and TRBJ2-1, with 7 bases lining up with TRBD1. The CDR3 totals 13 residues. Germline V gene lookup returns CDR1 SNHLY and CDR2 FYNNEI. Germline trimming cut 8 bases from V and 10 bases from J; bases unmatched to any gene: 11. CDR3 bases: TGTGCCAGCGAGACCTATCCACAGGGGGAGCAGTTCTTC. This sequence encodes CASETYPQGEQFF.

This clonotype was seen many times. The chain is built from TRBV6-2 or TRBV6-3 and TRBJ2-2; 7 bases are a match to TRBD1. With V trimmed by 1 base and J by 1 base, 6 bases remained unmatched. This CDR3 contains 17 residues. Germline V gene lookup returns CDR1 MNHEY and CDR2 SVGEGT. CDR3 amino acids: CASSYFPGTVNTGELFF. The CDR3 region has the DNA TGTGCCAGCAGTTACTTCCCCGGGACAGTGAACACCGGGGAGCTGTTTTTT.

This clonotype was seen a few times. This sequence joins TRBV5-1 and TRBJ1-6; D remains unclear. The V and J ends lost 4 bases and 9 bases respectively, with 8 bases between them. The length of the CDR3 is 12 residues. Per germline, CDR1 SGHRS and CDR2 YFSETQ. CDR3 DNA sequence: TGCGCCAGCAGCCCTGGGGTTTCACCCCTCCACTTT. Protein product: CASSPGVSPLHF.

This clonotype came up many times. This rearrangement joins TRBV20-1 to TRBJ2-3; D is unclear. Deletions cut 0 bases from V and 4 bases from J, with 5 bases between. Looked up from germline, CDR1 is DFQATT and CDR2 is SNEGSKA (reference sequence). This CDR3 is built from 12 residues. The DNA for the CDR3 is TGCAGTGCTAGAGATCCCGCAGATACGCAGTATTTT. Protein: CSARDPADTQYF.

This clonotype was counted ten times or more. The chain employs TRBV7-8 and TRBJ2-4, with D possibly matching TRBD2 (6 bases). Per the germline V gene, CDR1 is SGHVS and CDR2 is FQNEAQ. Deletions cut 1 base from V and 2 bases from J, with 15 bases between. The CDR3 runs 17 residues. Here the CDR3 DNA reads TGTGCCAGCAGCTTAGGAGGTTACCGGGGGACCAAAAACATTCAGTACTTC. Translated, it gives CASSLGGYRGTKNIQYF. The variable domain in full, completed from reference TRBV7-8 and TRBJ2-4, reads GAGVSQSPRYKVAKRGQDVALRCDPISGHVSLFWYQQALGQGPEFLTYFQNEAQLDKSGLPSDRFFAERPEGSVSTLKIQRTQQEDSAVYLCASSLGGYRGTKNIQYFGAGTRLSVL.

This clonotype was detected many times. The rearrangement uses TRBV20-1 and TRBJ2-7, with 8 positions matching TRBD2. The CDR3 spans 13 residues. Germline-derived CDR1 and CDR2 are DFQATT and SNEGSKA (reference sequence). The V segment lost 6 bases and the J segment 2 bases; nucleotides outside the gene matches: 6. CDR3 bases: TGCAGTGCCATAGCGGGGCAGACCTACGAGCAGTACTTC. This translates into CSAIAGQTYEQYF.

This chain uses TRBV5-1 with TRBJ2-7; TRBD1 matches at 9 bases. CDR1 SGHRS and CDR2 YFSETQ come from the germline V gene. CDR3 length: 15 amino acids. J gave up 5 bases and V 0 bases, and 6 bases lay outside the gene matches. The CDR3 coding sequence is TGCGCCAGCAGCTTGGCGGGGGACAGGGACCACGAGCAGTACTTC. This encodes CASSLAGDRDHEQYF.